This T cell receptor (beta chain) was captured by sequencing in a study of neurological immune-mediated disorders (dated by TCRdb to about 2019). About the full investigation: The study compared peripheral blood TCR-beta repertoires of HTLV-I-associated myelopathy (HAM/TSP) patients, multiple sclerosis patients and healthy controls using UMI-based sequencing. The roughly 110 TCR-beta libraries covered PBMC samples along with longitudinal samples, technical triplicates, and paired sorted CD4+ and CD8+ T-cell subsets. The cohort included approximately 68 subjects: about 15 with HAM/TSP, approximately 35 with multiple sclerosis, and 20 or so healthy controls. What the research found in general, with its limitations: TCR clonal expansion was highest in HAM/TSP patients and lowest in MS patients, with MS patients falling below even healthy controls. No identical CDR3 amino acid sequences were shared among expanded clones across subjects, suggesting private TCR-beta repertoires in all groups.

TCR libraries for sorted subsets were made from 1 million sorted CD4+ or CD8+ T cells. Peripheral blood was subjected to Ficoll-Hypaque density gradient centrifugation to isolate PBMCs, which were then cryopreserved in liquid nitrogen. Paired sorted CD4+ and CD8+ subsets came from healthy controls, HAM/TSP patients and MS patients. With respect to this clonotype: Its antigen is not yet known. Nothing much larger sits one base from this clone, and base qualities are not available.

cDNA was synthesized by template-switch 5'RACE using a primer carrying a 10-nucleotide random unique molecular identifier by which each TCR transcript was tagged. Every sequencing run yielded over 170 million TCR-beta sequences covering 15-18 subjects. Total RNA was extracted with the RNeasy kit. The KAPA Real-time Library Amplification kit was used to amplify TCR-beta VDJ regions with primers targeting the TCR constant region and the 5'RACE anchor. A first PCR added sample indexes and Illumina adaptors, and a second PCR then raised library yield. The roughly 650 bp TCR product was size-selected on a 2% E-gel SizeSelection system after Ampure bead purification. Before pooling, libraries had their quality checked on a Bioanalyzer, their concentration measured with Qubit, and their quantity determined with the Kapa Library Quantification kit. An Illumina HiSeq 2500 was used to sequence the libraries paired-end at 2 x 150 bp. To increase sequence diversity, about 25-30% phiX was spiked into each library pool. Processing in the source paper ran as follows. Quality-filtered reads were processed with the UMI-based MiGEC pipeline, which removed over 75% of raw TCR sequences during error correction. VDJ genes were aligned to IMGT germline references, and each clonotype was defined by a unique CDR3 amino acid sequence together with V-J genes. Clonal expansion, Shannon diversity and CDR3 relatedness were evaluated with VDJtools (CalcPairwiseDistances, ClusterSamples), while phylogenetic trees were built in CLCbio workbench. Clones with at least 8 unique UMIs were defined as expanded, with this threshold being based on coefficient-of-variation modelling across technical triplicates. Using fastp trimming at Q25 and MiXCR clonotype assembly, TCRdb reanalyzed the public sequencing data and kept in-frame beta chains. Duplicate CDR3 protein sequences are folded into a single record with the most common DNA and genes. TCRdb, rather than the study authors, made the V and J calls. A total of 12,000 to 15,000 distinct CDR3 sequences appear in this sample, roughly 13% of them only once. The ten largest clones take up less than 50% of the sample.

CDR1 and CDR2 were assigned from the germline V gene as SGHVS and FNYEAQ. From cysteine to phenylalanine, the CDR3 is 15 amino acids long. The retained sequence is limited to the CDR3, 45 bases, with the frame set at the first base. Cut back by 0 bases and 7 bases, the V and J ends lie 13 bases apart. Recombination linked TRBV7-6 to TRBJ1-5, with a weak D call of TRBD1 (5 bases match). Sample: CD8+ T cells from blood. The TCR sequence derives from a female donor with HTLV-1-associated myelopathy (HAM/TSP). The CDR3 is CASSLAVGAGQPQHF. The sequenced DNA is TGTGCCAGCAGCTTAGCAGTAGGGGCGGGGCAGCCCCAGCATTTT.